These 22 T cell receptor beta chains came from one sample sequenced in a study of T-cell reconstitution after alpha-beta-depleted transplantation in children. Unique molecular identifiers tagged the TCRbeta library. TCRdb ran MiXCR on the PCR reads and lists one entry per CDR3 protein. The data contain roughly 200,000 distinct CDR3 sequences, under 13% of them singletons. The material sequenced was PBMCs, taken before TCRalphabeta/CD19-depleted stem cell transplant. These receptors all stem from a child younger than two with acute myeloid leukemia, due to receive a stem cell transplant.

This clonotype was counted at least ten times. CDR3 DNA: TGTGCCAGCAGCTTCGACCACCGGATTCTAGCCAAAAACATTCAGTACTTC. Its translation: CASSFDHRILAKNIQYF. This chain uses TRBV11-2 with TRBJ2-4; D is unclear. This CDR3 region has 17 residues. Trimming removed 3 bases at V and 0 bases at J, with 15 bases between. Germline V CDR1 and CDR2: SGHAT, FQNNGV.

This clonotype was observed many times. The chain couples TRBV20-1 to TRBJ1-2; D is unresolved. Germline CDR1 DFQATT, CDR2 SNEGSKA (reference sequence). V gave up 6 bases and J gave up 0 bases, with 8 bases separating them. The CDR3 is 12 residues long. CDR3 in DNA: TGCAGTGCATCTCAGTCTAACTATGGCTACACCTTC. Protein sequence: CSASQSNYGYTF.

The V call is TRBV12-3 or TRBV12-4, the J call TRBJ2-3; the D gene is possibly TRBD2 (5 bases). V gave up 5 bases and J gave up 2 bases, with 17 bases separating them. This CDR3 spans 16 amino acids. This chain's CDR3 is CASSPPQRTHTDTQYF. The CDR3 bases are TGTGCCAGCAGTCCCCCACAGCGGACCCACACAGATACGCAGTATTTT.

This clonotype was detected ten times or more. The chain has TRBV27 and TRBJ1-1; D gene ambiguous. Looked up from germline, CDR1 is MNHEY and CDR2 is SMNVEV (reference sequence). V gave up 3 bases and J gave up 11 bases, with 16 bases separating them. The CDR3 spans 13 residues. The CDR3 DNA is TGTGCCAGCAGTTTGCGAGGAAAGGCAGACGCTTTCTTT. It encodes CASSLRGKADAFF.

This clonotype was counted ten times or more. CDR3 in DNA: TGTGCCAGCAGCCGGGGACAGGCATTCTCCTACGAGCAGTACTTC. It translates to CASSRGQAFSYEQYF. The genes are TRBV12-3 or TRBV12-4 and TRBJ2-7, with 8 bases that match TRBD1. The ends lost 6 bases at V and 0 bases at J; junction bases unmatched: 7. This CDR3 is 15 amino acids long.

This clonotype was counted at least ten times. This chain connects TRBV30 to TRBJ1-5, with 7 bases fitting TRBD1. The V gene's germline CDR1 is GTSNPN and CDR2 SVGIG (reference sequence). The CDR3 is made up of 13 amino acids. Trimming took 2 bases from V and 9 from J; bases not matched to a gene: 7. CDR3 loop: CAWSSQGGSPQHF. The DNA for the CDR3 is TGTGCCTGGAGTTCCCAAGGGGGCTCGCCCCAGCATTTT.

This clonotype was counted at least ten times. The chain has TRBV29-1 and TRBJ2-5; D is perhaps TRBD2 (7 bases). CDR1 and CDR2 from the germline V gene are SQVTM and ANQGSEA. The CDR3 is 15 amino acids. Trimming removed 0 bases from V and 7 bases from J, with 18 bases in between. This CDR3 reads CSVEDPRGPGRTQYF. In nucleotides, the CDR3 is TGCAGCGTTGAAGATCCGCGGGGGCCGGGTAGGACCCAGTACTTC.

The chain employs TRBV27 and TRBJ2-7, with 8 positions matching TRBD1. Germline assignment: CDR1 MNHEY and CDR2 SMNVEV (reference sequence). The CDR3 contains 14 residues. The ends lost 5 bases at V and 2 bases at J; junction bases unmatched: 5. The CDR3 bases are TGTGCCAGCAGTAAACGACAGGGGACCTACGAGCAGTACTTC. It codes for CASSKRQGTYEQYF.

At least ten counts were recorded for this clonotype. The rearrangement joins TRBV20-1 to TRBJ2-7; 13 bases line up with TRBD2. This CDR3 has 14 residues. Germline V gene sequence: CDR1 DFQATT, CDR2 SNEGSKA (reference sequence). CDR3 nucleotide sequence: TGCAGCGGACTAGCGGGGGATCTGCCCTACGAGCAGTACTTC. It is translated as CSGLAGDLPYEQYF.

This clonotype appeared many times. V is TRBV20-1 and J is TRBJ2-1; D gene ambiguous. The V gene's germline CDR1 is DFQATT and CDR2 SNEGSKA (reference sequence). The V end was cut by 4 bases, the J end by 3 bases, with 7 bases between. The CDR3 has 12 amino acids. The CDR3 loop is CSAKKFYNEQFF. The CDR3 DNA is TGCAGTGCTAAGAAGTTCTACAATGAGCAGTTCTTC.

This clonotype was detected ten times or more. V gene TRBV29-1 combines with J gene TRBJ1-4; the D gene is possibly TRBD1 (5 bases). This CDR3 has 15 amino acids. The V gene lost 7 bases and the J gene lost 4 bases, with 19 bases spanning the gap. In germline, CDR1 is SQVTM, CDR2 ANQGSEA. The CDR3 coding sequence is TGCAGCGGCCGGGACCCACGGGGGATTAATGAAAAACTGTTTTTT. Translation: CSGRDPRGINEKLFF.

This clonotype was detected ten times or more. The chain combines TRBV12-3 or TRBV12-4 with TRBJ1-6; 10 bases are a match to TRBD1. Trimming cost V 6 bases and J 7 bases; bases outside gene matches: 6. CDR3 length equals 15 residues. The CDR3 spells CASSLRGQGNSPLHF. CDR3 in DNA: TGTGCCAGCAGCCTGCGGGGACAGGGGAATTCACCCCTCCACTTT.

This clonotype has at least ten counts. In nucleotides, the CDR3 is TGCAGCGTTGACGCCCGTGGTGGCAATGAGCAGTTCTTC. Amino acid sequence: CSVDARGGNEQFF. V gene TRBV29-1 combines with J gene TRBJ2-1, with D unresolved. The germline V gene encodes CDR1 SQVTM and CDR2 ANQGSEA. Between the trimmed V and J ends, which lost 3 bases and 6 bases, there was a span of 12 bases. The CDR3 is 13 amino acids.

This clonotype occurred many times. V gene TRBV9 combines with J gene TRBJ1-5; no clear D gene. CDR1 SGDLS and CDR2 YYNGEE come from the germline V gene. V dropped 0 bases and J dropped 9 bases, with 16 bases sitting between them. The CDR3 loop spans 15 amino acids. In DNA form, the CDR3 reads TGTGCCAGCAGCGTAGAGGCCGGGCCCCCATCGCCCCAGCATTTT. It codes for CASSVEAGPPSPQHF.

This clonotype came up many times. V gene TRBV6-7 combines with J gene TRBJ2-7; D ambiguous. TRBV6-7 is an open reading frame whose function is uncertain. The CDR3 is made up of 11 amino acids. Trimming shortened V by 0 bases and J by 9 bases, and 6 bases separated the two germline ends. This CDR3 is CASSYSQAQYF. The DNA for the CDR3 is TGTGCCAGCAGTTACTCTCAGGCGCAGTACTTC.

This clonotype was found many times. The rearrangement links TRBV5-6 to TRBJ1-5; tentative D call: TRBD1 (5 bases). Trimming took 4 bases from V and 2 from J, leaving 13 bases between them. This CDR3 is built from 15 residues. CDR1 and CDR2 (germline): SGHDT, YYEEEE. The CDR3 DNA reads TGTGCCAGCAGCATATATCAGGGAGGCAATCAGCCCCAGCATTTT. This translates into CASSIYQGGNQPQHF.

The chain is built from TRBV7-9 and TRBJ2-5; TRBD1 aligns across 7 bases. The length of the CDR3 is 14 residues. The V segment lost 5 bases and the J segment 5 bases; nucleotides outside the gene matches: 8. Germline loops: CDR1 SEHNR, CDR2 FQNEAQ (reference sequence). The CDR3 region is CASSRGDRDETQYF. The CDR3 nucleotides read TGTGCCAGCAGCCGGGGAGACAGGGACGAGACCCAGTACTTC.

This clonotype was seen many times. The genes are TRBV7-6 and TRBJ1-1, with TRBD1 identical over 7 bases. CDR1 and CDR2 from the germline V gene are SGHVS and FNYEAQ. The CDR3 runs 18 residues. V shed 1 base, J shed 3 bases, and the junction held 14 bases outside the gene matches. Here the CDR3 DNA reads TGTGCCAGCAGCTTAGGCCCGACTTGGGACAGTTCGTACACTGAAGCTTTCTTT. It codes for CASSLGPTWDSSYTEAFF.

This clonotype showed up many times. The chain has TRBV7-2 and TRBJ2-7; D is possibly TRBD1 (6 bases). The length of the CDR3 is 13 residues. V was pared by 6 bases and J by 3 bases, with 12 bases between. Germline V gene sequence: CDR1 SGHTA, CDR2 FQGNSA. The CDR3 loop reads CASRRDTNYEQYF. The CDR3 DNA sequence: TGTGCCAGCAGACGGGACACCAACTACGAGCAGTACTTC.

This clonotype was seen ten or more times. The chain links TRBV20-1 to TRBJ2-5; TRBD2 matches at 8 bases. The germline CDR1 and CDR2 sequences are DFQATT and SNEGSKA (reference sequence). Trimming took 2 bases from V and 4 from J; bases not matched to a gene: 9. This CDR3 is 15 amino acids long. This CDR3 is CSARSSREARETQYF. CDR3 coding DNA: TGCAGTGCTAGAAGTTCGCGGGAGGCACGAGAGACCCAGTACTTC.

As concerns this clonotype: One end of the junction fails to match germline, which may point to a read error. This chain joins TRBV27 and TRBJ1-5; D is ambiguous. CDR1 is MNHEY, CDR2 SMNVEV, per germline (reference sequence). The CDR3 loop spans 13 amino acids. CDR3 residues: CASSRRYDQPEHF. CDR3 DNA sequence: TGTGCCAGCAGTCGCCGGTATGATCAGCCCGAGCATTTT.

This clonotype was recorded at least ten times. The chain carries TRBV5-1 and TRBJ2-2, with D perhaps TRBD2 (6 bases). Germline CDR1 and CDR2: SGHRS and YFSETQ. Trimming left V 4 bases short and J 7 bases short, with 14 bases between. The CDR3 runs 14 residues. The CDR3 loop is CASSGGLLSGELFF. The CDR3 nucleotides are TGCGCCAGCAGCGGGGGACTCCTAAGCGGGGAGCTGTTTTTT.